These 28 T cell receptor beta chains share one sample of origin, sequenced in a study of cytomegalovirus exposure and HLA in healthy donors. The PCR had 60 Vbeta and 13 Jbeta primers. Some clones are missing from TCRdb's copy, which holds only in-frame ones; the method was immunoSEQ multiplex PCR. The sample shows 150,000 to 200,000 clones, over 80% of them seen only once. The sample comprised PBMCs. The origin of the receptors is a boy aged 2 to 10 in good health and CMV-seronegative.

The rearrangement joins TRBV19 to TRBJ2-1; 14 bases are a match to TRBD2. This CDR3 has 17 residues. Germline V lookup: CDR1 LNHDA, CDR2 SQIVND (reference sequence). The trim removed 5 bases at V and 6 bases at J, leaving 9 bases unmatched. CDR3 protein: CASSGPPGLAGVNEQFF. As DNA, the CDR3 is TGTGCCAGTAGTGGACCGCCGGGACTAGCGGGAGTCAATGAGCAGTTCTTC. The variable domain in full, completed from reference TRBV19 and TRBJ2-1, reads DGGITQSPKYLFRKEGQNVTLSCEQNLNHDAMYWYRQDPGQGLRLIYYSQIVNDFQKGDIAEGYSVSREKKESFPLTVTSAQKNPTAFYLCASSGPPGLAGVNEQFFGPGTRLTVL.

This chain uses TRBV5-6 with TRBJ1-1; 9 bases are shared with TRBD1. V lost 4 bases and J lost 3; bases outside the gene matches: 4. This CDR3 contains 14 residues. CDR1 SGHDT and CDR2 YYEEEE come from the germline V gene. CDR3 bases: TGTGCCAGCAGCCCTGACAGGGGGTACACTGAAGCTTTCTTT. Its translation is CASSPDRGYTEAFF.

V and J are TRBV7-2 and TRBJ1-2; weak D call: TRBD1 (6 bases). Germline CDR1 and CDR2: SGHTA and FQGNSA. CDR3 length: 17 residues. V lost 2 bases, J lost 2 bases, and 18 bases lay in between. CDR3 loop: CASSLPQVRDKNYGYTF. The CDR3, as DNA: TGTGCCAGCAGCTTACCCCAAGTCCGGGACAAGAACTATGGCTACACCTTC.

The genes are TRBV5-1 and TRBJ2-2; D perhaps matches TRBD1 (5 bases). Per germline, CDR1 SGHRS and CDR2 YFSETQ. This CDR3 is built from 15 residues. Trimming left V 1 base short and J 4 bases short, with 11 bases between. The CDR3 spells CASSLNVQGTGELFF. The CDR3 DNA follows: TGCGCCAGCAGCTTGAACGTTCAGGGCACCGGGGAGCTGTTTTTT.

This chain joins TRBV5-8 and TRBJ1-4; 8 nucleotides align to TRBD1. The CDR3 spans 16 residues. The germline CDR1 and CDR2 sequences are SGHTS and YDEGEE. The ends lost 3 bases at V and 4 bases at J; junction bases unmatched: 8. CDR3 amino acids: CASSSVPGQVNEKLFF. CDR3 in DNA: TGTGCCAGCAGCTCCGTCCCGGGACAGGTTAATGAAAAACTGTTTTTT.

The chain recombines TRBV30 with TRBJ2-7; 9 nucleotides line up with TRBD2. V was pared by 2 bases and J by 4 bases, with 6 bases of the junction left unmatched. This CDR3 comprises 14 residues. Germline lookup yields CDR1 GTSNPN and CDR2 SVGIG (reference sequence). The CDR3 loop is CAWSRGTSWYEQYF. The CDR3 DNA is TGTGCCTGGAGTCGGGGGACTAGCTGGTACGAGCAGTACTTC. Complete variable domain (other parts from reference TRBV30 and TRBJ2-7): SQTIHQWPATLVQPVGSPLSLECTVEGTSNPNLYWYRQAAGRGLQLLFYSVGIGQISSEVPQNLSASRPQDRQFILSSKKLLLSDSGFYLCAWSRGTSWYEQYFGPGTRLTVT.

This chain connects TRBV19 to TRBJ2-1; the match to TRBD2 covers 8 bases. With V trimmed by 0 bases and J by 15 bases, 7 bases remained unmatched. CDR3 length: 13 amino acids. The germline CDR1 and CDR2 sequences are LNHDA and SQIVND (reference sequence). The CDR3 DNA reads TGTGCCAGTAGTATAGAGCGAGCGGGAGACCCGTTCTTC. Protein: CASSIERAGDPFF.

The chain is built from TRBV2 and TRBJ2-3, with 9 bases aligning to TRBD1. The CDR3 is made up of 14 amino acids. Germline CDR1 and CDR2: SNHLY and FYNNEI. The ends lost 9 bases at V and 4 bases at J; junction bases unmatched: 8. Written as DNA, the CDR3 is TGTGCCAGTCGACCGGACAGGGGCCCAGATACGCAGTATTTT. Translating gives CASRPDRGPDTQYF. Together with reference TRBV2 and TRBJ2-3, the CDR3 gives the full variable domain: EPEVTQTPSHQVTQMGQEVILRCVPISNHLYFYWYRQILGQKVEFLVSFYNNEISEKSEIFDDQFSVERPDGSNFTLKIRSTKLEDSAMYFCASRPDRGPDTQYFGPGTRLTVL.

This chain uses TRBV15 with TRBJ2-1, with 11 bases lining up with TRBD2. The CDR3 has 20 residues. Germline loops: CDR1 LNHNV, CDR2 YYDKDF (reference sequence). V gave up 4 bases and J gave up 0 bases; unmatched junction bases: 14. CDR3 region: CATSILAGGPILSSYNEQFF. The CDR3 bases are TGTGCCACCAGCATTTTAGCGGGAGGGCCGATATTGAGCTCCTACAATGAGCAGTTCTTC.

The chain has TRBV19 and TRBJ2-7, with a weak D call TRBD2 (6 bases). From germline, CDR1 is LNHDA and CDR2 SQIVND (reference sequence). Trimming cost V 5 bases and J 3 bases, with 14 bases left between them. The CDR3 sequence is 14 residues long. As DNA, the CDR3 is TGTGCCAGTAGTTCTGGACTAAACCACTACGAGCAGTACTTC. This translates into CASSSGLNHYEQYF.

The table lists this clone with a count of one. This sequence joins TRBV9 and TRBJ2-3; 11 bases are a match to TRBD1. Trimming at V came to 0 bases and at J to 6 bases, leaving 6 bases not matched to a gene. The V gene's germline CDR1 is SGDLS and CDR2 YYNGEE. CDR3 length equals 16 residues. In DNA, the CDR3 is TGTGCCAGCAGCGTAGCTGGGAGGGACAGGGGGGATACGCAGTATTTT. Translating gives CASSVAGRDRGDTQYF.

The CDR3 sequence is CASSPDRAYGYTF. The CDR3 coding sequence is TGTGCCAGCAGTCCGGACAGGGCCTATGGCTACACCTTC. The chain uses TRBV6-6 and TRBJ1-2, with TRBD1 matching over 8 bases. This CDR3 contains 13 residues. Germline-derived CDR1 and CDR2 are MNHNY and SVGAGI (reference sequence). J was trimmed by 4 bases and V by 5 bases; bases with no gene match: 3.

The chain uses TRBV11-2 and TRBJ2-1, with 7 bases lining up with TRBD2. CDR3 length equals 16 residues. The germline CDR1 and CDR2 sequences are SGHAT and FQNNGV. V was pared by 1 base and J by 2 bases, with 5 bases of the junction left unmatched. CDR3 protein: CASSLVGSGPYNEQFF. CDR3 DNA: TGTGCCAGCAGCTTAGTAGGTAGCGGGCCCTACAATGAGCAGTTCTTC.

This chain links TRBV19 with TRBJ1-1; 7 positions match TRBD1. After removal of 3 bases from V and 2 bases from J, the junction contained 9 bases not matched to a gene. Looked up from germline, CDR1 is LNHDA and CDR2 is SQIVND (reference sequence). The CDR3 consists of 16 residues. This chain's CDR3 is CASSMGTASSNTEAFF. For the CDR3, the DNA is TGTGCCAGTAGTATGGGGACAGCAAGTTCTAACACTGAAGCTTTCTTT.

This chain's CDR3 is CASSRGPTSGRGPYNEQFF. CDR3 nucleotides: TGTGCCAGCAGTCGGGGACCGACTAGCGGGAGGGGTCCATACAATGAGCAGTTCTTC. The chain links TRBV11-3 to TRBJ2-1, with 14 bases aligning to TRBD2. Looked up from germline, CDR1 is SGHNT and CDR2 is YENEEA. The ends lost 6 bases at V and 4 bases at J; junction bases unmatched: 14. CDR3 length equals 19 residues.

The chain couples TRBV5-1 to TRBJ2-3; 7 bases are a match to TRBD2. Trimming at V came to 4 bases and at J to 0 bases, leaving 2 bases not matched to a gene. CDR3 length: 14 amino acids. Germline CDR1 is SGHRS and CDR2 is YFSETQ. CDR3 sequence: CASSGGGSTDTQYF. The CDR3 nucleotides read TGCGCCAGCAGCGGCGGGGGAAGCACAGATACGCAGTATTTT.

The chain carries TRBV7-2 and TRBJ2-7, with 8 bases aligning to TRBD1. The germline V gene has CDR1 SGHTA and CDR2 FQGNSA. The CDR3 contains 13 residues. J gave up 7 bases and V 1 base, and 3 bases lay outside the gene matches. The CDR3 coding sequence is TGTGCCAGCAGCTTAGGGACAGGGTGGGAGCAGTACGTC. Translating it yields CASSLGTGWEQYV.

This sequence joins TRBV2 and TRBJ2-3; D is unresolved. The CDR3 length is 12 residues. The germline V and J ends were trimmed by 8 bases and 3 bases, with 9 bases remaining between them. In germline, CDR1 is SNHLY, CDR2 FYNNEI. The CDR3, as DNA: TGTGCCAGCTCTACAGATACAGATACGCAGTATTTT. It specifies CASSTDTDTQYF.

V and J are TRBV19 and TRBJ2-1, with 7 bases matching TRBD2. Trimming took 3 bases from V and 0 from J; bases not matched to a gene: 2. Germline V CDR1 and CDR2: LNHDA, SQIVND (reference sequence). This CDR3 has 15 amino acids. The CDR3 DNA follows: TGTGCCAGTAGTATGGGGGGGGTCTCCTACAATGAGCAGTTCTTC. Its translation is CASSMGGVSYNEQFF. The complete variable domain, with remaining parts taken from reference TRBV19 and TRBJ2-1, reads DGGITQSPKYLFRKEGQNVTLSCEQNLNHDAMYWYRQDPGQGLRLIYYSQIVNDFQKGDIAEGYSVSREKKESFPLTVTSAQKNPTAFYLCASSMGGVSYNEQFFGPGTRLTVL.

The chain uses TRBV6-5 and TRBJ1-5; D unclear. Looked up from germline, CDR1 is MNHEY and CDR2 is SVGAGI. The CDR3 is 12 amino acids. V lost 5 bases and J lost 11, with 13 bases in between. The chain's CDR3 is CASSEAGLSQHF. The CDR3 DNA follows: TGTGCCAGCAGTGAAGCGGGTCTCTCCCAGCATTTT.

J is TRBJ2-1 and V is TRBV29-1; 11 bases map to TRBD2. There are 17 residues in the CDR3. CDR1 and CDR2 from the germline V gene are SQVTM and ANQGSEA. The V gene end was trimmed by 7 bases and the J gene end by 0 bases; junction bases not matched to a gene: 11. This chain's CDR3 is CSASGLAATSSYNEQFF. The CDR3 region has the DNA TGCAGCGCCTCGGGACTAGCGGCTACGAGCTCCTACAATGAGCAGTTCTTC.

The chain joins TRBV6-4 to TRBJ2-3; TRBD2 matches 8 bases. CDR3 length: 16 amino acids. V gave up 6 bases and J gave up 3 bases; unmatched junction bases: 11. From germline, CDR1 is MRHNA and CDR2 SNTAGT. The CDR3 protein is CASRLPRGGPTDTQYF. In DNA form, the CDR3 reads TGTGCCAGCAGACTGCCCCGGGGGGGCCCAACAGATACGCAGTATTTT.

The chain joins TRBV6-5 to TRBJ1-1; possible D gene TRBD1, 5 bases. V lost 0 bases and J 1 base, leaving 12 bases between the germline ends. The germline V gene encodes CDR1 MNHEY and CDR2 SVGAGI. The CDR3 is 16 residues long. CDR3 nucleotides: TGTGCCAGCAGTTACTCATCATGGGGGGGGAACACTGAAGCTTTCTTT. It specifies CASSYSSWGGNTEAFF.

This clone has a handful of counts. The CDR3 sequence: CASSKAGLGTYNEQFF. CDR3 DNA: TGTGCCAGTAGTAAAGCGGGATTGGGGACCTACAATGAGCAGTTCTTC. The chain recombines TRBV19 with TRBJ2-1, with 7 bases fitting TRBD2. Germline values: CDR1 LNHDA, CDR2 SQIVND (reference sequence). The trim removed 4 bases at V and 2 bases at J, leaving 8 bases unmatched. This CDR3 has 16 amino acids. Full variable domain (missing parts from reference TRBV19 and TRBJ2-1): DGGITQSPKYLFRKEGQNVTLSCEQNLNHDAMYWYRQDPGQGLRLIYYSQIVNDFQKGDIAEGYSVSREKKESFPLTVTSAQKNPTAFYLCASSKAGLGTYNEQFFGPGTRLTVL.

V usage is TRBV19 and J usage is TRBJ1-6; D possibly corresponds to TRBD1 (5 bases). Germline V lookup: CDR1 LNHDA, CDR2 SQIVND (reference sequence). The CDR3 length is 17 residues. V was trimmed by 5 bases and J by 10 bases, leaving 24 bases between them. The chain's CDR3 is CASSLLPGPGRRSPLHF. In DNA form, the CDR3 reads TGTGCCAGTAGTTTGCTACCGGGGCCCGGGAGAAGGTCACCCCTCCACTTT.

The rearrangement joins TRBV29-1 to TRBJ1-1; D might be TRBD1 (5 bases). The germline V and J ends were trimmed by 7 bases and 5 bases, with 11 bases remaining between them. From germline, CDR1 is SQVTM and CDR2 ANQGSEA. CDR3 length: 11 amino acids. The CDR3 region has the DNA TGCAGCGCTGTCAGGGAAACTGAAGCTTTCTTT. It encodes CSAVRETEAFF.

The chain combines TRBV30 with TRBJ2-5; 9 nucleotides match TRBD2. CDR3 length: 15 amino acids. Germline trimming cut 2 bases from V and 4 bases from J; bases unmatched to any gene: 8. Germline CDR1 reads GTSNPN; CDR2 reads SVGIG (reference sequence). The CDR3 region has the DNA TGTGCCTGGAGTTTGACTAGCGGCCCTGTAGAGACCCAGTACTTC. Translation gives CAWSLTSGPVETQYF.

The chain recombines TRBV11-2 with TRBJ2-5; D might be TRBD2 (6 bases). The CDR3 runs to 13 residues. Trimming took off 2 bases at V and 5 bases at J, with 9 bases between the two ends. Germline V gives CDR1 SGHAT, CDR2 FQNNGV. The CDR3 here is CASSLWGRETQYF. DNA for the CDR3: TGTGCCAGCAGCTTATGGGGGAGGGAGACCCAGTACTTC.